The 10 T cell receptor beta chains listed next were all sequenced from one sample in a study of shared clonotypes between healthy human individuals. Sequencing used immunoSEQ multiplex PCR; TCRdb keeps in-frame clones, though not all of them. The table has more than 2 million clones, 90% to 95% seen once. Material: naive CD4+ T cells sorted from blood. Sample subset: CD45RA+ positively selected. The receptors originated from a man aged 18 to 29 in good health.

The gene calls are TRBV4-1 and TRBJ2-3, with D possibly being TRBD2 (6 bases). The CDR3 is made up of 17 amino acids. Germline V gene data show CDR1 as MGHRA and CDR2 as YSYEKL. Trimming stripped 4 bases from V and 4 bases from J, with 21 bases between. CDR3 DNA: TGCGCCAGCAGCCCCGACCTGCAGGGAGGTTTCGCAGATACGCAGTATTTT. Its protein product is CASSPDLQGGFADTQYF.

The rearrangement links TRBV15 to TRBJ2-1; 8 bases line up with TRBD2. The CDR3 sequence is 15 residues long. Trimming removed 0 bases from V and 8 bases from J; junction bases left unmatched: 6. The germline gives CDR1 LNHNV, CDR2 YYDKDF (reference sequence). CDR3 residues: CATSRDREGLDEQFF. The DNA of the CDR3 is TGTGCCACCAGCAGAGACCGGGAGGGCCTCGATGAGCAGTTCTTC.

This clone was seen just once. This rearrangement joins TRBV5-1 to TRBJ2-3; TRBD2 is a possible D gene (5 bases). Germline V gene lookup returns CDR1 SGHRS and CDR2 YFSETQ. The CDR3 length is 15 residues. V lost 6 bases, J lost 3 bases, and 17 bases lay in between. The CDR3 region is CASNPGSGRTDTQYF. The CDR3 coding sequence is TGCGCCAGCAACCCGGGGAGTGGTAGGACAGATACGCAGTATTTT.

This rearrangement joins TRBV18 to TRBJ1-1, with 10 bases identical to TRBD1. The CDR3 covers 16 residues. The J segment lost 6 bases and the V segment lost 0 bases, leaving 7 bases of the junction unmatched. Germline CDR1 is KGHSH and CDR2 is LQKENI. CDR3 protein: CASSPPGTGVYAEAFF. The CDR3 DNA follows: TGTGCCAGCTCACCACCAGGGACAGGGGTTTACGCTGAAGCTTTCTTT.

The V and J genes are TRBV5-1 and TRBJ2-4; D might be TRBD1 (6 bases). The length of the CDR3 is 13 residues. Germline V gene data show CDR1 as SGHRS and CDR2 as YFSETQ. V gave up 4 bases and J gave up 8 bases, with 13 bases separating them. The CDR3 coding sequence is TGCGCCAGCAGCGAGGGGGATTTAGACATTCAGTACTTC. Its translation: CASSEGDLDIQYF. The full variable domain, completed using reference TRBV5-1 and TRBJ2-4, is KAGVTQTPRYLIKTRGQQVTLSCSPISGHRSVSWYQQTPGQGLQFLFEYFSETQRNKGNFPGRFSGRQFSNSRSEMNVSTLELGDSALYLCASSEGDLDIQYFGAGTRLSVL.

The J gene is TRBJ1-2, the V gene TRBV28, with D perhaps matching TRBD1 (5 bases). This CDR3 is 14 amino acids long. Germline assignment: CDR1 MDHEN and CDR2 SYDVKM. V was trimmed by 6 bases and J by 2 bases, leaving 13 bases between them. CDR3 region: CASSPLGANYGYTF. The CDR3 region has the DNA TGTGCCAGCAGCCCCCTTGGGGCCAACTATGGCTACACCTTC.

As for this clone: The junction and the germline gene differ at one end; a read error may be behind it. This rearrangement joins TRBV6-1 to TRBJ2-1; TRBD2 matches at 12 bases. Per germline, CDR1 MNHNS and CDR2 SASEGT. The CDR3 consists of 14 residues. The CDR3 here is CAISLAGGTNEQFF. As DNA, the CDR3 is TGTGCCATCAGTCTAGCGGGAGGGACCAATGAGCAGTTCTTC.

This chain connects TRBV4-2 to TRBJ1-2, with D possibly being TRBD1 (5 bases). The CDR3 has 14 amino acids. From germline, CDR1 is LGHNA and CDR2 YNFKEQ. Between the trimmed V and J ends, which lost 1 base and 4 bases, there was a span of 10 bases. CDR3 in amino acids: CASSQVLGTYGYTF. The CDR3 coding sequence is TGTGCCAGCAGCCAAGTATTAGGGACCTATGGCTACACCTTC.

The genes are TRBV6-1 and TRBJ2-5; D is perhaps TRBD2 (6 bases). The CDR3 extends over 15 amino acids. The V end was cut by 4 bases, the J end by 5 bases, with 17 bases between. The germline V gene has CDR1 MNHNS and CDR2 SASEGT. As DNA, the CDR3 is TGTGCCAGCAGTGGCCAGCGGAGGGCGGTGGAGACCCAGTACTTC. As protein: CASSGQRRAVETQYF.

This rearrangement joins TRBV10-2 to TRBJ1-2, with 8 nucleotides matching TRBD1. Germline V CDR1 and CDR2: WSHSY, SAAADI. V was clipped by 3 bases and J by 5 bases; unmatched bases: 14. The CDR3 runs to 17 residues. As DNA, the CDR3 is TGCGCCAGCAGTGACTTTTCAATTGGGACAGGTTCTTATGGCTACACCTTC. Translated, it gives CASSDFSIGTGSYGYTF.